This TCR beta chain was recorded in a study of shared clonotypes between healthy human individuals. Study conclusions and caveats: Larger richness was generally estimated for naive than memory subsets.

Donors included only healthy HIV-negative adults lacking recent acute infections or vaccinations. This clone turned up a few times. The antigen remains undetermined. Sequencing used immunoSEQ multiplex PCR; TCRdb keeps in-frame clones, though not all of them. The table lists under 750,000 clones, around 70% of them singletons, with around 1.8% in the top ten. Germline V gene sequence: CDR1 MNHEY, CDR2 SVGAGI. Deletions cut 2 bases from V and 5 bases from J, with 9 bases between. The CDR3 spans 13 residues. The rearrangement joins TRBV6-5 to TRBJ2-5; D uncertain. The sequenced sample consisted of memory CD4+ T cells sorted from blood. Subset: CD45RA-negative fraction. This clonotype originated in a woman aged 30 to 39 in good health. The CDR3 region has the DNA TGTGCCAGCAGTTACCCCCCGTTGGAGACCCAGTACTTC. Translation gives CASSYPPLETQYF.